These 6 T cell receptor beta chains came from one sample sequenced in a study of post-analysis software for immune sequencing data. Findings and caveats of the study: TRBV segments more frequent in patients than in controls numbered roughly five and included TRBV5-6, TRBV5-1 and TRBV20-1.

Each TCR beta cDNA library carried unique molecular identifiers. One entry per CDR3 protein results from TCRdb running MiXCR on the PCR reads. The sample lists around 250,000 distinct CDR3 sequences; 35% to 40% were seen once. No antigens are known for them. Sequencing used blood. The receptors derive from a girl aged 10 to 17 with multiple sclerosis.

This clonotype was counted once. The gene calls are TRBV7-2 and TRBJ1-1, with D possibly being TRBD1 (5 bases). The CDR3 totals 16 residues. With 5 bases removed from V and 4 bases from J, the gap between germline ends came to 20 bases. Germline V lookup: CDR1 SGHTA, CDR2 FQGNSA. For the CDR3, the DNA is TGTGCCAGCAGCCCCTTTCGTATGTCAAGGGGCACTGAAGCTTTCTTT. Translation gives CASSPFRMSRGTEAFF. Complete variable domain (other parts from reference TRBV7-2 and TRBJ1-1): GAGVSQSPSNKVTEKGKDVELRCDPISGHTALYWYRQSLGQGLEFLIYFQGNSAPDKSGLPSDRFSAERTGGSVSTLTIQRTQQEDSAVYLCASSPFRMSRGTEAFFGQGTRLTVV.

Remarks on this clonotype: It may be a read error: a sequence one base away is much more abundant. This rearrangement joins TRBV7-8 to TRBJ2-1, with TRBD2 matching 7 bases. CDR1 is SGHVS, CDR2 FQNEAQ, per germline. The CDR3 runs 14 residues. V lost 1 base, J lost 8 bases, and 5 bases stayed unmatched. CDR3 sequence (DNA): TGTGCCAGCAGCTTAGGCAGGACTAGGGATGAGCAGTTCTTC. Translation: CASSLGRTRDEQFF.

This clonotype was recorded at least ten times. The V and J genes are TRBV12-3 or TRBV12-4 and TRBJ1-2; the match to TRBD1 covers 9 bases. J was trimmed by 4 bases and V by 4 bases; bases with no gene match: 7. The CDR3 contains 15 residues. CDR3 sequence (DNA): TGTGCCAGCAGTTCCGGGACAGGGCATGGCTATGGCTACACCTTC. This gives the protein CASSSGTGHGYGYTF.

Concerning this clonotype itself: This may be a read error, as it is one base from a much larger clone. The V and J genes are TRBV24-1 and TRBJ2-7; the match to TRBD2 covers 9 bases. V gave up 5 bases and J gave up 7 bases; unmatched junction bases: 14. Germline lookup yields CDR1 KGHDR and CDR2 SFDVKD. The CDR3 contains 16 residues. CDR3 sequence (DNA): TGTGCCACCAGTGCCTATAGCGGGGGAGCTAACAATGAGCAGTACTTC. It translates to CATSAYSGGANNEQYF.

Ten or more counts support this clonotype. The chain joins TRBV6-5 to TRBJ1-2; the D is unclear. V was shortened by 2 bases and J by 4 bases, with 11 bases between the two germline ends. The CDR3 runs to 14 residues. The germline V gene encodes CDR1 MNHEY and CDR2 SVGAGI. The CDR3 reads CASSYEGGGYGYTF. DNA for the CDR3: TGTGCCAGCAGTTACGAAGGCGGCGGCTATGGCTACACCTTC.

The chain employs TRBV7-9 and TRBJ2-7; D call uncertain. The DNA end lines up better with TRBJ2-5; the J call may be wrong. The CDR3 totals 13 residues. Germline CDR1 and CDR2: SEHNR and FQNEAQ (reference sequence). The CDR3 reads CASSRAGPETQYF. The CDR3 DNA sequence: TGTGCCAGCAGCCGAGCAGGCCCAGAGACCCAGTACTTC.